Listed here is a single T cell receptor (beta chain). This clone's antigen is unknown. Per-base quality was not reported, and no clone a single base away is much larger than it. The receptor library was made with the immunoSEQ multiplex PCR assay. The multiplex PCR relied on a mix of 60 forward primers for TCR Vbeta segments and 13 reverse primers for TCR Jbeta segments. A multiplex PCR assay on genomic DNA amplified the CDR3 region of rearranged TCR beta genes. Amplified TCR beta libraries were sequenced as 87-base-pair reads on the Illumina HiSeq System. On the authors' methods: A later analysis tallied tens of millions of unique TCR beta chains across the 666 repertoires, and about 10 million of those chains were shared by two or more donors. Raw reads were error-corrected and collapsed into unique sequences by a nearest-neighbor algorithm in which closely related sequences were merged to remove PCR and sequencing errors. Alignment of CDR3 sequences to IMGT reference sequences was used to assign V, D and J gene segments. Each retained sequence needed at least a six-nucleotide match to both a V gene segment and a J gene segment. A rearrangement counted as productive if the CDR3 had no stop codons and remained in frame with V and J, and every other rearrangement counted as non-productive. CDR3 was defined according to IMGT convention as the region running from the second conserved V-encoded cysteine to the conserved J-encoded phenylalanine. The earlier analysis of about 530 of the donors excluded any sequence lacking an unambiguous match to a single V gene segment. An earlier analysis of a few hundred of the donors called V segments functional above 56.7% productive rearrangements and segregating when the between-donor standard deviation exceeded 5%. A statistical classification framework was developed to diagnose cytomegalovirus status using the catalog of TCR beta chain sequences. A later analysis assigned V and J genes by comparing TCR nucleotide sequences with IMGT/GENE-DB human TR gene sequences. In a later analysis, CDR3 sequences and most-parsimonious VDJ recombination scenarios were assigned using the TCRdist pipeline. In a later analysis, each TCR beta chain was defined by its CDR3 amino acid sequence together with its V-gene family, and reads lacking a unique V-gene family were excluded. To address suspected cross-contamination and a sequencing artifact, a later analysis removed 592 highly shared, low-generation-probability nucleotide sequences. A later analysis calculated a clonal expansion index for each public chain from normalized within-repertoire ranks of inferred template counts. In a later analysis, generation probabilities were computed with a VDJ recombination model fitted to out-of-frame rearrangements, and the resulting probabilities were checked against IGoR. In a later analysis, hypergeometric tests were used to score TCR-TCR, TCR-HLA and TCR-CMV co-occurrence, with a repertoire-size bias correction applied to TCR pairs. In a later analysis, false discovery rates were estimated by permuting HLA or CMV assignments 20 times. In a later analysis, co-occurring TCRs were grouped using DBSCAN, and TCRdist sequence similarity was added for clustering within HLA-allele-positive subsets. Repertoires with fewer than 30,000 or more than 120,000 public chains were left out of co-occurrence clustering, as were five repertoires with anomalous nucleotide sharing. Imported from immuneACCESS, the table was reduced by TCRdb to in-frame sequences with V and J called. These copies leave out some clones; in studies compared against another copy, an unresolved V gene accounts for under half, and the cause of the remainder is not known. That table gives V, J and clone size, and the DNA gave D and trimming. The sample includes about 150,000 clones, with 84% observed a single time. The ten most abundant clones make up about 6.8% of the sample.

This sample is drawn from a study of cytomegalovirus exposure and HLA in healthy donors (dated by TCRdb to the late 2010s). General notes on the study: An earlier analysis of roughly 610 of the donors reported approximately 300 Gb of sequence data and around 120 million unique TCR beta sequences obtained from roughly 180 million T cells. To decide whether each TCR beta V gene segment behaved as functional or pseudogenic, an earlier analysis of several hundred of the donors relied on high-throughput TCR beta sequencing. The number of typed donors differed by locus: roughly 620-630 for A, B, C, DRB1 and DQB1; some 540 for DQA1; approximately 600 for DPA1; and about 450 for DPB1. Using immunosequencing, the study profiled T cell repertoires from 666 subjects and related those repertoires to cytomegalovirus serostatus. HLA typing covered class I and class II loci at four-digit resolution. The aim of the study was to test whether cataloging public T cell receptors could identify signatures of past pathogen exposure. Of the roughly 400 genotyped donors, around 81% fell in the genetic ancestry cluster associated with self-reported Caucasian donors. Several DR-DQ haplotypes were treated as single units for association and clustering because of strong linkage in the cohort. To predict cytomegalovirus infection status, the study combined high-throughput TCR immunosequencing, statistical association of individual TCRs with disease status, and machine learning. About 320 gigabases of sequencing data and approximately 93 million unique TCR sequences were included in an early release covering about 700 HLA-typed donors. Rather than drawing on any new phenotypic data, the later analysis identified candidate immune exposures from TCR beta sequences and the way those sequences occurred across donors. All discovery cohort repertoires had been generated using a single sequencing platform. Across roughly 420 genotyped donors of the cohort, an average of approximately 220,000 unique TCR beta nucleotide sequences per donor were sequenced, and approximately 17% of those sequences were non-productive. Donor age, sex, ethnicity and CMV serostatus were compiled together with the repertoire data. Besides the first cohort of around 670 subjects, a separate validation cohort made up of roughly 130 different subjects was used. To study patterns of TCR occurrence, a later analysis re-analyzed previously published TCR beta repertoires from 650 to 750 donors and added high-resolution HLA genotyping. A later genetic analysis used genome-wide SNP genotypes for about 60% of the roughly 670 donors, treating that subset as a discovery cohort. What the work shows at the level of the full study, not this receptor alone: Several of the top co-occurrence clusters appeared to be linked to parvovirus B19, influenza, CMV and Epstein-Barr virus, according to a later analysis. According to the authors, the approach could potentially be generalized to other disease states and immunological phenotypes. According to a later analysis, most CMV-associated TCR beta chains appeared to be HLA-restricted, and the HLA associations seemed to be driven largely by CMV exposure. In a later analysis, the rate of TCR association differed among HLA loci, with DRB1 alleles having the most associated TCRs and HLA-C alleles having the fewest. Because counts were too low, more than 15 rarely observed V segments, including chromosome 9 orphons, were excluded from the earlier analysis of around 590 of the donors. Compared with equally common non-associated chains, HLA-associated TCR beta chains in a later analysis were more clonally expanded and had lower generation probabilities. Roughly uniform sequencing depth across donors was assumed in presence/absence analyses, although this assumption may not hold. Assigning TCR associations to individual alleles was difficult when HLA alleles, especially DR and DQ, strongly co-occurred. CMV serostatus was the only immune exposure information available for the cohort. A later analysis associated 15,000 to 20,000 TCR beta sequences with specific HLA alleles at a false discovery rate of 0.05. In vitro tests confirmed that a few of the cytomegalovirus-associated TCR beta chains recognize cytomegalovirus antigens. Linkage disequilibrium might explain the correlated functional status among segregating V segments, but an unknown experimental factor could not be ruled out. Because the 87-base-pair reads could not distinguish some IMGT-functional V segments, including TRBV6-2 and TRBV6-3, those segments were excluded. A further reported finding was that TCR beta sequences accurately predicted the HLA-A and HLA-B alleles for most subjects in the first cohort. In a later genetic analysis, a missense DCLRE1C variant was associated with V-gene and J-gene trimming of TCR beta chains, and the association was replicated in an independent cohort. Cytomegalovirus status was reported to be diagnosed by the classifier with high specificity and sensitivity in both the original and validation cohorts. HLA typing was unavailable for some donors at each locus, so association tests used only the typed subset. While some public TCRs were present in many individuals, most TCR sequences turned up only very rarely across donors. Compared with the approximately 670-donor mean, donors in an Asian-associated ancestry cluster had fewer N-insertions in productive TCRs, according to a later genetic analysis. The study listed 150 to 200 TCR beta chains as associated with cytomegalovirus. Only TCR beta chains were sequenced in this cohort, and the absence of alpha or paired-chain data limited detectable features. Broadly in line with IMGT annotations, most TCR beta V segments showed up in productive rearrangements about 90% or about 30% of the time in an earlier analysis of several hundred of the donors. A group of highly shared sequence variants was considered likely to be a technical artifact of the sequencing pipeline.

The CDR3 numbers 17 residues from cysteine through phenylalanine. Only the CDR3 region is kept as DNA, spanning 51 bases read in frame from base 1. The germline V gene sets CDR1 to KGHSH and CDR2 to LQKENI. At the junction V is shortened by 1 base and J by 1 base, with 13 bases in between. In total, over 600 healthy bone marrow donors made up the cohort. All cohort members were sampled while nominally healthy, although unrecorded immune exposures were likely present. The donor tested CMV seropositive, placing the donor among the 289 seropositive members of the cohort. Every donor gave a peripheral blood sample, and the peripheral blood mononuclear cells from that sample were used for TCR beta sequencing. Genomic DNA extraction from the blood cell samples was performed with the Qiagen DNeasy Blood Extraction Kit.

This receptor was obtained from a man between 50 and 59 years old in good health and CMV-seropositive. Recombination linked TRBV18 to TRBJ1-4; TRBD1 is a possible D gene, resting on 5 matching bases. The sequenced sample consisted of PBMCs. The CDR3 region: CASSPQSLRGTNEKLFF. The DNA is as follows: TGTGCCAGCTCACCACAATCTCTAAGGGGAACTAATGAAAAACTGTTTTTT.